What follows is one T cell receptor beta chain and its context. Its antigen is still unknown. The entry originates in a study of cytomegalovirus exposure and HLA in healthy donors. Points from the study as a whole: According to the study, 150 to 200 TCR beta chains were cytomegalovirus-associated. It was confirmed in vitro that a few of the CMV-associated chains were specific for CMV antigens.

This table comes from immunoSEQ multiplex PCR, and its TCRdb copy is limited to in-frame clones, with some not included. The sample contains roughly 100,000 clones, 85% to 90% of which appear only once. The V gene lost 4 bases and the J gene lost 1 base, with 14 bases spanning the gap. The CDR3 has 15 residues. The germline gives CDR1 SGDLS, CDR2 YYNGEE. The sample consisted of PBMCs. The chain carries TRBV9 and TRBJ1-1; unclear D gene. This clonotype was obtained from a young woman in good health and CMV-seropositive. The CDR3, as DNA: TGTGCCAGCAGCCCCCGGGCGGGATGGAACACTGAAGCTTTCTTT. It translates to CASSPRAGWNTEAFF. The entire variable domain, with the rest obtained from reference TRBV9 and TRBJ1-1, is as follows: DSGVTQTPKHLITATGQRVTLRCSPRSGDLSVYWYQQSLDQGLQFLIQYYNGEERAKGNILERFSAQQFPDLHSELNLSSLELGDSALYFCASSPRAGWNTEAFFGQGTRLTVV.